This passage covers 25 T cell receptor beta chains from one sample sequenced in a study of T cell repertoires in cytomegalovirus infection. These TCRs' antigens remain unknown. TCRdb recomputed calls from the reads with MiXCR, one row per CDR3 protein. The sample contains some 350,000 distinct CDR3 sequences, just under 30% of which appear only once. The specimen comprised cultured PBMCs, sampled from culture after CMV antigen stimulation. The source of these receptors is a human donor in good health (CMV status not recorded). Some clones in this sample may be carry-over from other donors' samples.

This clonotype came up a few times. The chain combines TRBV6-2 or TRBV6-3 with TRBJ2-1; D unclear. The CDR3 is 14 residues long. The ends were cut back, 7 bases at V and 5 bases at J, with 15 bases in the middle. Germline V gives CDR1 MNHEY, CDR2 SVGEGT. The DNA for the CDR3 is TGTGCCAGCACTGGAACCGCCCCGGACAATGAGCAGTTCTTC. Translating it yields CASTGTAPDNEQFF.

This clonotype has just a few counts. CDR3 loop: CASSKTVNTEAFF. CDR3 sequence (DNA): TGTGCCAGCAGTAAGACAGTTAACACTGAAGCTTTCTTT. This rearrangement joins TRBV6-5 to TRBJ1-1; possible D gene TRBD1, 5 bases. Germline-derived CDR1 and CDR2 are MNHEY and SVGAGI. This CDR3 contains 13 residues. V was cut by 5 bases and J by 2 bases, with 9 bases left in between.

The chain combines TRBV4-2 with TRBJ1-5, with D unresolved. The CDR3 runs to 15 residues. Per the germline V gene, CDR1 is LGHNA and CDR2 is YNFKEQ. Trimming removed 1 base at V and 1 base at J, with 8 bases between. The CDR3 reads CASSQVGMSNQPQHF. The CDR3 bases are TGTGCCAGCAGCCAAGTAGGGATGAGCAATCAGCCCCAGCATTTT.

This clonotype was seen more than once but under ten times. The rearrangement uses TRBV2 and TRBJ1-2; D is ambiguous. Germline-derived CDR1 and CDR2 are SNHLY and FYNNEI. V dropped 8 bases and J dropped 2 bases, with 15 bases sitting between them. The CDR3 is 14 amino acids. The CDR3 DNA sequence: TGTGCCAGCGGCTTGCTCGTTGGGAACTATGGCTACACCTTC. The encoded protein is CASGLLVGNYGYTF.

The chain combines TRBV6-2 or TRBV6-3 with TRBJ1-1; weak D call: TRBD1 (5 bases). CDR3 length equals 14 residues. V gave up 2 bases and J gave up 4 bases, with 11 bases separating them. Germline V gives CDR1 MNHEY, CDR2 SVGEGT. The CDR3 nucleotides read TGTGCCAGCAGTTACGTGGGGGGGAGCACTGAAGCTTTCTTT. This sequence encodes CASSYVGGSTEAFF.

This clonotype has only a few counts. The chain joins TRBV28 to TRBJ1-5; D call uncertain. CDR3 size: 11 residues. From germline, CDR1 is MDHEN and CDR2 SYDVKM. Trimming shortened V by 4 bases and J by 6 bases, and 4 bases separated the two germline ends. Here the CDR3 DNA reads TGTGCCAGCAGTTCGCGTCAGCCCCAGCATTTT. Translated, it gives CASSSRQPQHF.

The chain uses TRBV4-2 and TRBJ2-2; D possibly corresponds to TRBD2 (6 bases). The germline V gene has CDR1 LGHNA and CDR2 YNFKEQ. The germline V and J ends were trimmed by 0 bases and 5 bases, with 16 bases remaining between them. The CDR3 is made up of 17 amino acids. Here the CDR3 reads CASSQDPRGGVTGELFF. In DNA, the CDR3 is TGTGCCAGCAGCCAAGACCCTCGGGGAGGCGTAACCGGGGAGCTGTTTTTT.

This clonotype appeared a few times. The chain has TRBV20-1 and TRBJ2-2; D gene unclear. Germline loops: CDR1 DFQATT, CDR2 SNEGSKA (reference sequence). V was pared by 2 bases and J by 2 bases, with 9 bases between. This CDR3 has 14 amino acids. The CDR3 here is CSARHSDNTGELFF. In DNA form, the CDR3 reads TGCAGTGCTAGACACTCTGACAACACCGGGGAGCTGTTTTTT.

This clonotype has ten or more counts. The CDR3 nucleotides read TGTGCCAGCAGCTTCAGGGGTGAGCAGTACTTC. Translation gives CASSFRGEQYF. This sequence joins TRBV5-6 and TRBJ2-7; possibly TRBD1 for D (6 bases). This CDR3 comprises 11 residues. V lost 2 bases, J lost 7 bases, and 7 bases lay in between. The germline V gene has CDR1 SGHDT and CDR2 YYEEEE.

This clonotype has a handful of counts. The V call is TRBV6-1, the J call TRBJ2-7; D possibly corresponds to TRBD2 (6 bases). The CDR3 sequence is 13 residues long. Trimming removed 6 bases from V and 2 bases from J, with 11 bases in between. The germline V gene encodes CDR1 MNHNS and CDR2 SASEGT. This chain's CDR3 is CASRDYRTYEQYF. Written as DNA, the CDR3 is TGTGCCAGCAGGGACTACCGAACCTACGAGCAGTACTTC.

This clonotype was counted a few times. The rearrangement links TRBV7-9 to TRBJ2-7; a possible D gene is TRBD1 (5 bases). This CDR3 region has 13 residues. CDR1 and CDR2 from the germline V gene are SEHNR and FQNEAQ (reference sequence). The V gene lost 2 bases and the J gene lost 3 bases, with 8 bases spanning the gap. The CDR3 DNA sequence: TGTGCCAGCAGCTTAAGCAGGGTCTACGAGCAGTACTTC. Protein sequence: CASSLSRVYEQYF.

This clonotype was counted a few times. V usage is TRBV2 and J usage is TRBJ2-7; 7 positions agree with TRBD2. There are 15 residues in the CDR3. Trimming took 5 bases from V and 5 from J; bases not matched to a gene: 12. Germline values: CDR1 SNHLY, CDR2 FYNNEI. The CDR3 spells CASSLSGAEGNEQYF. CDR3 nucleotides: TGTGCCAGCAGTTTAAGCGGGGCAGAGGGGAACGAGCAGTACTTC.

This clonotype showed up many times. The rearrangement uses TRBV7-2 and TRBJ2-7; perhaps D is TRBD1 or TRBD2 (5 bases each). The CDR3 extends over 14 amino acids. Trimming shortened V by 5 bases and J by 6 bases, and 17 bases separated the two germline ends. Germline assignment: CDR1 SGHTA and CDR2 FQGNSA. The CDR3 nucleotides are TGTGCCAGCAGCCTAGGTGGGGCTGAGGGCGAGCAGTACTTC. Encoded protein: CASSLGGAEGEQYF.

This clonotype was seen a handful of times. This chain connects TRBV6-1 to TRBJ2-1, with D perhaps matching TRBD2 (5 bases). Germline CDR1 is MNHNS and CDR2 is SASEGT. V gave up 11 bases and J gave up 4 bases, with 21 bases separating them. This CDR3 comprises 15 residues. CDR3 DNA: TGTGCCGCCTCCGAGGGCGGCGATCTTTACAATGAGCAGTTCTTC. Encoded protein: CAASEGGDLYNEQFF.

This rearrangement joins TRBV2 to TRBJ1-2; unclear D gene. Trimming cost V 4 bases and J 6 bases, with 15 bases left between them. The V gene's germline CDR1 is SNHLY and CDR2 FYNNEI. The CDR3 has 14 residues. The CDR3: CASSVWIPSDGYTF. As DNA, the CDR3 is TGTGCCAGCAGTGTTTGGATCCCCTCGGATGGCTACACCTTC.

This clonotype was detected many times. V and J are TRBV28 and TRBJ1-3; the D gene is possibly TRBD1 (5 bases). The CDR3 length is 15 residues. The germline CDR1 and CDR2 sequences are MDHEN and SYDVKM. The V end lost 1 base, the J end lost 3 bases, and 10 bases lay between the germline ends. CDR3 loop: CASSLFEGFGNTIYF. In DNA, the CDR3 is TGTGCCAGCAGTTTATTTGAGGGGTTTGGAAACACCATATATTTT.

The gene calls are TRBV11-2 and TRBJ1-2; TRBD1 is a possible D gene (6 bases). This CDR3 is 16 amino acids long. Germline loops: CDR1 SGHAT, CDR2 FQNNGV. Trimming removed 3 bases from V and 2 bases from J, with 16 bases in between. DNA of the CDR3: TGTGCCAGCAGCTTGTCTACGGGACATACCAACTATGGCTACACCTTC. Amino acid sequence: CASSLSTGHTNYGYTF. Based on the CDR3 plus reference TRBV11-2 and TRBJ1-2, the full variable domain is EAGVAQSPRYKIIEKRQSVAFWCNPISGHATLYWYQQILGQGPKLLIQFQNNGVVDDSQLPKDRFSAERLKGVDSTLKIQPAKLEDSAVYLCASSLSTGHTNYGYTFGSGTRLTVV.

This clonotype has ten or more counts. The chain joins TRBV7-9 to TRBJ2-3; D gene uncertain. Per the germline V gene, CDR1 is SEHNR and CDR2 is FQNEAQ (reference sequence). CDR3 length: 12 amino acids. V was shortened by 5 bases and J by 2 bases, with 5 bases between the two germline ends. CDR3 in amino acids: CASSPITDTQYF. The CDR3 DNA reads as TGTGCCAGCAGCCCCATCACAGATACGCAGTATTTT.

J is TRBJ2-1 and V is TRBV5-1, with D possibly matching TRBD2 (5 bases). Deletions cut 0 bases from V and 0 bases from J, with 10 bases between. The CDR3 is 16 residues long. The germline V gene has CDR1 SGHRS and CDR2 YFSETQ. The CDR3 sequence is CASSLDPGSSYNEQFF. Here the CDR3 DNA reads TGCGCCAGCAGCTTGGACCCGGGAAGCTCCTACAATGAGCAGTTCTTC.

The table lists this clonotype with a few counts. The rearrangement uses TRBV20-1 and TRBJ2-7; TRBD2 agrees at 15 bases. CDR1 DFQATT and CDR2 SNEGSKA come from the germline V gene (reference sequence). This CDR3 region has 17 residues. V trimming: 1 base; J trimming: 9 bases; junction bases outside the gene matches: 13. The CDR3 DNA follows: TGCAGTGCTAGAGCGCAATGGACTAGCGGGAGGGTCGAGCCGCAGTACTTC. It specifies CSARAQWTSGRVEPQYF.

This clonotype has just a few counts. DNA for the CDR3: TGTGCCAGCAGTGTCAGGACAGGGGACCCCTACGAGCAGTACTTC. Protein: CASSVRTGDPYEQYF. The rearrangement uses TRBV6-6 and TRBJ2-7; TRBD1 matches at 9 bases. CDR1 and CDR2 from the germline V gene are MNHNY and SVGAGI (reference sequence). V was clipped by 5 bases and J by 2 bases; unmatched bases: 7. The CDR3 contains 15 residues.

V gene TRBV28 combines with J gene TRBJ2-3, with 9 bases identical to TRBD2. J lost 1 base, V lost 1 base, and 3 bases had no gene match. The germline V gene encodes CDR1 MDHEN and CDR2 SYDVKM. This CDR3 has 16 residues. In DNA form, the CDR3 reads TGTGCCAGCAGTTTATTGGCGGGAGGGCGCACAGATACGCAGTATTTT. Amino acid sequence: CASSLLAGGRTDTQYF.

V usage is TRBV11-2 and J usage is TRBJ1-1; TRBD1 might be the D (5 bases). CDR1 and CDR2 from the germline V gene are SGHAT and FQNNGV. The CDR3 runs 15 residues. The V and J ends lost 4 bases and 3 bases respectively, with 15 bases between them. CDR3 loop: CASSSRVGGDTEAFF. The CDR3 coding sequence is TGTGCCAGCAGCTCCCGAGTGGGGGGGGACACTGAAGCTTTCTTT.

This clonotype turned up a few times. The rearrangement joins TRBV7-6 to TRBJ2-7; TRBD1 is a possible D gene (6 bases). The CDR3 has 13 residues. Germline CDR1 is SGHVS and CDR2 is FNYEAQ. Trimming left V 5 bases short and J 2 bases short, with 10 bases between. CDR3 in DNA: TGTGCCAGCAGCACCCGGGACACCTACGAGCAGTACTTC. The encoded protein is CASSTRDTYEQYF.

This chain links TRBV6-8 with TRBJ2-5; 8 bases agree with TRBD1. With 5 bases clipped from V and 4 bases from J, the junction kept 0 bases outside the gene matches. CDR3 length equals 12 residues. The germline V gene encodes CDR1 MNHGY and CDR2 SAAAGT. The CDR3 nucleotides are TGTGCCAGCAGTGACAGGGGAGAGACCCAGTACTTC. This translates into CASSDRGETQYF.